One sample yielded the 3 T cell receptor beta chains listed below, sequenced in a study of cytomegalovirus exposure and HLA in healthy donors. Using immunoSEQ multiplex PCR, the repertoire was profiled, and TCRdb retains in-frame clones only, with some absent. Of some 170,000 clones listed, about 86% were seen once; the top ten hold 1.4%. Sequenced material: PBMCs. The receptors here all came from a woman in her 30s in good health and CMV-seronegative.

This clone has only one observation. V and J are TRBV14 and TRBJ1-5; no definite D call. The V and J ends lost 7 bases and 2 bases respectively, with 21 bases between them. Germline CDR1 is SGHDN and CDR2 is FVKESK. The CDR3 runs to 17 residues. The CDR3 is CASTTQRLHSRNQPQHF. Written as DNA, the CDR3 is TGTGCCAGCACTACCCAACGTCTTCATTCTCGCAATCAGCCCCAGCATTTT.

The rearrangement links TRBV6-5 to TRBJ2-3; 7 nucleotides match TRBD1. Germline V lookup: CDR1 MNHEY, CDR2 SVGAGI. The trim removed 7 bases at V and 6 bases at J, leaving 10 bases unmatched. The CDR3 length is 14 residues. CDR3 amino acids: CASTQGDPWDTQYF. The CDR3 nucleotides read TGTGCCAGCACCCAGGGGGACCCGTGGGATACGCAGTATTTT.

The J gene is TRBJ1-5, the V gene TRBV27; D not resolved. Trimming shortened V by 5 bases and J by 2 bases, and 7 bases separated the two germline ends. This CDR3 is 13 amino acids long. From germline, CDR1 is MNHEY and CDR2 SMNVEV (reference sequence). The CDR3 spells CASSPHGNQPQHF. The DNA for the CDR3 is TGTGCCAGCAGTCCCCATGGCAATCAGCCCCAGCATTTT.